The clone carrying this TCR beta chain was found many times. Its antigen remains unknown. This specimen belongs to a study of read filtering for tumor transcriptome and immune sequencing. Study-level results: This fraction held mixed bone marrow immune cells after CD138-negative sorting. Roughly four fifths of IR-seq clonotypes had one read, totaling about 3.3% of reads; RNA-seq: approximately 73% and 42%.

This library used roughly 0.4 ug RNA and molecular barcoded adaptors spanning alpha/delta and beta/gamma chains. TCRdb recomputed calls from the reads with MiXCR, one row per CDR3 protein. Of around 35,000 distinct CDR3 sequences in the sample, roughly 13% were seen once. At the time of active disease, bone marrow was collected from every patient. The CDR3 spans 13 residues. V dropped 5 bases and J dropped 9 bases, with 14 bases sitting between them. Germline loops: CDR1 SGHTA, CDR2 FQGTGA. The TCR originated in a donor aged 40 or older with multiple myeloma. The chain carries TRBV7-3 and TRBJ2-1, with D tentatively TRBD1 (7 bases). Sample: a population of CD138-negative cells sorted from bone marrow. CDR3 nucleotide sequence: TGTGCCAGCAGCGCGGGGACAGCTGGTGAGCAGTTCTTC. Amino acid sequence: CASSAGTAGEQFF.